The 21 T cell receptor beta chains below come from one sample, sequenced in a study of T cells in Graves' hyperthyroidism and ophthalmopathy. Researchers took RNA transcripts and amplified the TCR beta CDR3 regions from them. In the first-round RT-PCR of the TCR CDR3, the HTBI primer set was used. TCRdb recomputed calls from the multiplex PCR reads with MiXCR, one row per CDR3 protein. Of about 500,000 distinct CDR3 sequences in the sample, around 15% were seen once. The sample was blood. These receptors were taken from a woman younger than 30 with Graves' hyperthyroidism.

This clonotype has just a few counts. The chain links TRBV5-1 to TRBJ1-1, with D possibly matching TRBD1 (5 bases). CDR3 length equals 12 residues. V lost 4 bases and J lost 7, with 11 bases in between. The V gene's germline CDR1 is SGHRS and CDR2 YFSETQ. CDR3 in amino acids: CASSLGDVEAFF. The CDR3 DNA follows: TGCGCCAGCAGCCTCGGGGACGTTGAAGCTTTCTTT.

This clonotype was seen ten or more times. This sequence joins TRBV27 and TRBJ2-3; no definite D call. CDR1 is MNHEY and CDR2 is SMNVEV in the germline V gene (reference sequence). The CDR3 consists of 15 residues. V shed 0 bases and J shed 8 bases, with 15 bases lying between them. CDR3 bases: TGTGCCAGCAGTTTATCGCCTAAAGGCGTGGGTACGCAGTATTTT. Its protein is CASSLSPKGVGTQYF.

This clonotype appeared many times. This chain links TRBV19 with TRBJ1-2; TRBD1 matches at 7 bases. Per germline, CDR1 LNHDA and CDR2 SQIVND (reference sequence). V gave up 1 base and J gave up 2 bases; unmatched junction bases: 10. This CDR3 has 17 residues. The CDR3 nucleotides are TGTGCCAGTAGTATAGGGTTGGTGACAGGGAGCAACTATGGCTACACCTTC. Amino acids: CASSIGLVTGSNYGYTF.

V and J are TRBV20-1 and TRBJ1-1, with TRBD1 as a possible D gene (5 bases). From germline, CDR1 is DFQATT and CDR2 SNEGSKA (reference sequence). V was clipped by 6 bases and J by 4 bases, with 18 bases between them. The CDR3 extends over 14 amino acids. CDR3 loop: CSARHAIGGTEAFF. CDR3 DNA sequence: TGCAGTGCCCGGCATGCGATTGGGGGCACTGAAGCTTTCTTT.

Many counts were recorded for this clonotype. The J gene is TRBJ1-2, the V gene TRBV29-1; 7 positions match TRBD1. The CDR3 is made up of 14 amino acids. CDR1 is SQVTM, CDR2 ANQGSEA, per germline. V trimming: 4 bases; J trimming: 2 bases; junction bases outside the gene matches: 7. The CDR3 nucleotides read TGCAGCGTTGCTCGGGGACAGACCAACTATGGCTACACCTTC. This gives the protein CSVARGQTNYGYTF.

This clonotype has just a few counts. The rearrangement joins TRBV30 to TRBJ1-5; 9 nucleotides match TRBD1. V trimming: 3 bases; J trimming: 6 bases; junction bases outside the gene matches: 12. Germline CDR1 reads GTSNPN; CDR2 reads SVGIG (reference sequence). There are 16 residues in the CDR3. The CDR3 protein is CAWSAPRTGAVQPQHF. The CDR3 DNA reads TGTGCCTGGAGCGCTCCGCGGACAGGGGCGGTTCAGCCCCAGCATTTT.

The chain uses TRBV6-5 and TRBJ1-1, with D unresolved. This CDR3 has 12 amino acids. V was trimmed by 0 bases and J by 12 bases, leaving 11 bases between them. CDR1 MNHEY and CDR2 SVGAGI come from the germline V gene. CDR3: CASSYSGRVTFF. CDR3 nucleotides: TGTGCCAGCAGTTACTCTGGCAGAGTGACTTTCTTT.

This chain joins TRBV4-1 and TRBJ2-1; D gene unclear. The germline V and J ends were trimmed by 3 bases and 0 bases, with 12 bases remaining between them. There are 16 residues in the CDR3. From germline, CDR1 is MGHRA and CDR2 YSYEKL. Written as DNA, the CDR3 is TGCGCCAGCAGCCAGGTACTAAGTAGCTCCTACAATGAGCAGTTCTTC. As protein: CASSQVLSSSYNEQFF.

This clonotype was seen a handful of times. This chain uses TRBV28 with TRBJ2-7, with a tentative D call TRBD2 (6 bases). CDR1 MDHEN and CDR2 SYDVKM come from the germline V gene. Trimming removed 8 bases at V and 2 bases at J, with 16 bases between. The CDR3 is 14 amino acids. CDR3 bases: TGTGCCAGCGGGGGTAGCGGAGCCCCCTACGAGCAGTACGTC. Translated: CASGGSGAPYEQYV.

This clonotype has ten or more counts. The chain uses TRBV10-2 and TRBJ1-3; TRBD1 is a possible D gene (6 bases). CDR3 size: 12 residues. Germline lookup yields CDR1 WSHSY and CDR2 SAAADI. V was shortened by 6 bases and J by 4 bases, with 7 bases between the two germline ends. The CDR3 nucleotides are TGCGCCAGCAGGGACAGCGGAAACACCATATATTTT. Amino acid sequence: CASRDSGNTIYF.

This clonotype was seen at least ten times. V gene TRBV18 combines with J gene TRBJ1-2, with 11 bases fitting TRBD1. The CDR3 runs 17 residues. V shed 2 bases and J 6 bases; nucleotides not matched to a gene: 11. Germline V gene sequence: CDR1 KGHSH, CDR2 LQKENI. The CDR3: CASSPKDRGLKLDGYTF. In DNA form, the CDR3 reads TGTGCCAGCTCACCAAAGGACAGGGGGCTAAAGTTGGATGGCTACACCTTC.

The chain combines TRBV7-9 with TRBJ2-5, with no clear D. This CDR3 comprises 13 residues. Germline V CDR1 and CDR2: SEHNR, FQNEAQ (reference sequence). Trimming took off 4 bases at V and 4 bases at J, with 10 bases between the two ends. For the CDR3, the DNA is TGTGCCAGCAGCTCCCGTACATCAGAGACCCAGTACTTC. Residues: CASSSRTSETQYF.

This clonotype occurred many times. A junction end diverges from the germline sequence, so it may reflect a read error. In nucleotides, the CDR3 is TGTGCCACGTCTCGCGGGCAGACCTACAAGCAGTACTTC. Translation: CATSRGQTYKQYF. The V and J genes are TRBV15 and TRBJ2-7; D possibly corresponds to TRBD2 (5 bases). The germline V gene has CDR1 LNHNV and CDR2 YYDKDF (reference sequence). This CDR3 contains 13 residues.

The chain has TRBV5-6 and TRBJ1-6; 7 bases agree with TRBD1. This CDR3 region has 15 residues. Germline CDR1 reads SGHDT; CDR2 reads YYEEEE. The J segment lost 11 bases and the V segment lost 4 bases, leaving 12 bases of the junction unmatched. CDR3 nucleotide sequence: TGTGCCAGCAGCACAAACGACAGGGACTCAGCACCCCTCCACTTT. Its protein product is CASSTNDRDSAPLHF.

This clonotype was picked up many times. The chain links TRBV2 to TRBJ1-1; D is undetermined. The CDR3 contains 13 residues. Germline V gene lookup returns CDR1 SNHLY and CDR2 FYNNEI. The ends were cut back, 3 bases at V and 5 bases at J, with 10 bases in the middle. The CDR3 is CASSEQVRTEAFF. DNA of the CDR3: TGTGCCAGCAGTGAGCAGGTTAGGACTGAAGCTTTCTTT.

This clonotype was counted a few times. J is TRBJ1-5 and V is TRBV30, with D perhaps TRBD1 (5 bases). CDR3 length: 15 amino acids. CDR1 is GTSNPN, CDR2 SVGIG, per germline (reference sequence). The ends were cut back, 0 bases at V and 7 bases at J, with 16 bases in the middle. The CDR3 loop is CAWSVKGRYGQPQHF. The CDR3 nucleotides are TGTGCCTGGAGTGTGAAGGGGCGTTACGGACAGCCCCAGCATTTT.

In this sample, this clonotype turned up a few times. CDR3 protein: CASSQDWAVSYEQYF. CDR3 DNA sequence: TGTGCCAGCAGCCAAGATTGGGCGGTATCCTACGAGCAGTACTTC. This rearrangement joins TRBV3-1 to TRBJ2-7, with D unresolved. CDR1 is LGHDT and CDR2 is YNNKEL in the germline V gene (reference sequence). This CDR3 region has 15 residues. V lost 0 bases, J lost 1 base, and 10 bases lay in between.

This clonotype was counted a few times. The genes are TRBV5-1 and TRBJ2-1; 9 bases are a match to TRBD1. There are 16 residues in the CDR3. Germline CDR1 is SGHRS and CDR2 is YFSETQ. With V trimmed by 3 bases and J by 9 bases, 13 bases remained unmatched. The CDR3 here is CASSWTGVFSEGEQFF. The CDR3 region has the DNA TGCGCCAGCAGCTGGACAGGGGTTTTCTCTGAAGGTGAGCAGTTCTTC.

Ten or more counts support this clonotype. V usage is TRBV29-1 and J usage is TRBJ2-5; 8 bases fit TRBD1. V gave up 1 base and J gave up 5 bases; unmatched junction bases: 9. Germline assignment: CDR1 SQVTM and CDR2 ANQGSEA. CDR3 size: 15 residues. The CDR3 sequence: CSVEVADRVWETQYF. The CDR3 nucleotides read TGCAGCGTTGAAGTGGCGGACAGGGTCTGGGAGACCCAGTACTTC.

Remarks on this clonotype: Sequence at one end of the junction differs from germline and may be a read error. This chain joins TRBV7-7 and TRBJ2-2; a weak D match, TRBD2 (6 bases). Germline V gene lookup returns CDR1 SSHAT and CDR2 FNYEAQ (reference sequence). The length of the CDR3 is 13 residues. CDR3 in amino acids: CASSYSGTGEPFF. CDR3 bases: TGTGCCAGCAGCTATAGCGGCACCGGGGAGCCGTTTTTT. The variable domain in full, with the rest retrieved from reference TRBV7-7 and TRBJ2-2, is GAGVSQSPRYKVTKRGQDVTLRCDPISSHATLYWYQQALGQGPEFLTYFNYEAQPDKSGLPSDRFSAERPEGSISTLTIQRTEQRDSAMYRCASSYSGTGEPFFGEGSRLTVL.

In its sample, this clonotype was seen many times. This sequence joins TRBV30 and TRBJ1-4; 7 bases agree with TRBD1. Losses at the gene ends were 7 bases for V and 8 bases for J; bases not matched to a gene: 16. The germline gives CDR1 GTSNPN, CDR2 SVGIG (reference sequence). This CDR3 region has 15 residues. CDR3 sequence reads: CASLPGGPSGEKLFF. The CDR3, as DNA: TGTGCCTCCCTTCCAGGGGGGCCTTCAGGGGAAAAACTGTTTTTT.